What follows describes a single T cell receptor beta chain. Time point denoted: blood 4 weeks post-SBRT, at nephrectomy. The treatment denotes: 15 Gy SBRT to primary tumor, nephrectomy 4 weeks later. Here immunoSEQ multiplex PCR was the method, and the copy in TCRdb shows in-frame clones only, minus some. The data show approximately 150,000 clones, 86% seen once. This entry belongs to a study of radiation and T cells in renal cell carcinoma. Germline values: CDR1 MDHEN, CDR2 SYDVKM. The CDR3 length is 18 residues. V was cut by 6 bases and J by 3 bases, with 26 bases left in between. The specimen comprised blood, sampled from a patient whose treatment included radiotherapy and nephrectomy. This TCR derives from a woman aged 50 to 60 with renal cell carcinoma. The chain uses TRBV28 and TRBJ1-1; tentative D call: TRBD1 (5 bases). The chain's CDR3 is CASSPWQGSAGMDTEAFF. In DNA form, the CDR3 reads TGTGCCAGCAGCCCCTGGCAGGGTAGTGCAGGTATGGACACTGAAGCTTTCTTT.